These 21 T cell receptor beta chains share one sample of origin, sequenced in a study of T-cell memory formation after mild COVID-19. One entry per CDR3 protein, called by TCRdb with MiXCR from the 5' RACE reads. The table shows around 210,000 distinct CDR3 sequences, with around 9.1% occurring only once. Material: PBMCs or a T cell subset sorted from them (not recorded which). Receptors were obtained from a man aged 18 to 30 who had mild COVID-19 (a few samples of this study predate the infection). Cell type and time point are not known.

This clonotype was counted ten times or more. The chain combines TRBV13 with TRBJ2-4; TRBD1 matches 9 bases. The CDR3 runs to 15 residues. CDR1 PRHDT and CDR2 FYEKMQ come from the germline V gene (reference sequence). The trim removed 7 bases at V and 3 bases at J, leaving 7 bases unmatched. The CDR3 DNA reads TGTGCCAGCACCCCCTCGGACAGGGGCAAAAACATTCAGTACTTC. This encodes CASTPSDRGKNIQYF. Together with reference TRBV13 and TRBJ2-4, the CDR3 gives the full variable domain: AAGVIQSPRHLIKEKRETATLKCYPIPRHDTVYWYQQGPGQDPQFLISFYEKMQSDKGSIPDRFSAQQFSDYHSELNMSSLELGDSALYFCASTPSDRGKNIQYFGAGTRLSVL.

This clonotype was counted between two and nine times. The chain combines TRBV12-3 or TRBV12-4 with TRBJ2-3; a possible D gene is TRBD1 (5 bases). The CDR3 covers 11 residues. V lost 9 bases to trimming and J lost 11 bases, with 15 bases between them. CDR3 sequence reads: CASRVGQLQYF. The CDR3 bases are TGTGCCAGTCGAGTGGGGCAGCTGCAGTATTTT.

This clonotype was seen only a few times. The rearrangement links TRBV7-2 to TRBJ1-2; D gene unclear. V was cut by 8 bases and J by 4 bases, with 14 bases left in between. Germline assignment: CDR1 SGHTA and CDR2 FQGNSA. The CDR3 length is 13 residues. The CDR3 protein is CASGTRESYGYTF. Written as DNA, the CDR3 is TGTGCCAGCGGAACCCGTGAAAGCTATGGCTACACCTTC.

This clonotype was picked up many times. V gene TRBV10-3 combines with J gene TRBJ1-2, with 7 bases matching TRBD1. Germline values: CDR1 ENHRY, CDR2 SYGVKD. J was trimmed by 4 bases and V by 7 bases; bases with no gene match: 6. The CDR3 totals 13 residues. The CDR3 reads CAINGRGIYGYTF. As DNA, the CDR3 is TGTGCCATCAATGGCAGGGGGATCTATGGCTACACCTTC.

This clonotype was detected ten times or more. The V call is TRBV5-1, the J call TRBJ1-1; D remains ambiguous. V was clipped by 1 base and J by 3 bases, with 7 bases between them. This CDR3 is 13 amino acids long. CDR1 SGHRS and CDR2 YFSETQ come from the germline V gene. CDR3 amino acids: CASSLLAYTEAFF. The CDR3 DNA sequence: TGCGCCAGCAGCTTGCTGGCCTACACTGAAGCTTTCTTT.

There are a few counts of this clonotype. The chain employs TRBV7-2 and TRBJ2-3, with D possibly TRBD2 on 5 matching bases. Germline-derived CDR1 and CDR2 are SGHTA and FQGNSA. Trimming removed 4 bases from V and 0 bases from J, with 8 bases in between. This CDR3 is built from 14 residues. CDR3 coding DNA: TGTGCCAGCAGCTCCGACTACAGCACAGATACGCAGTATTTT. As protein: CASSSDYSTDTQYF. Filled out from reference TRBV7-2 and TRBJ2-3, the complete variable domain reads GAGVSQSPSNKVTEKGKDVELRCDPISGHTALYWYRQSLGQGLEFLIYFQGNSAPDKSGLPSDRFSAERTGGSVSTLTIQRTQQEDSAVYLCASSSDYSTDTQYFGPGTRLTVL.

The chain links TRBV6-6 to TRBJ1-1, with 7 nucleotides matching TRBD1. V shed 7 bases and J 1 base; nucleotides not matched to a gene: 15. Germline-derived CDR1 and CDR2 are MNHNY and SVGAGI (reference sequence). The CDR3 covers 17 residues. The CDR3 nucleotides read TGTGCCAGCACTCGGGGGGAGGGGGCCTCAGAGAACACTGAAGCTTTCTTT. It yields the protein CASTRGEGASENTEAFF.

This clonotype has a handful of counts. The chain carries TRBV7-9 and TRBJ2-2; D not certain. Trimming pared 6 bases from V and 7 bases from J, leaving 9 bases between. The CDR3 covers 12 residues. Germline CDR1 is SEHNR and CDR2 is FQNEAQ (reference sequence). The CDR3 DNA reads as TGTGCCAGCAGGCCAAGTAGCGGGGAGCTGTTTTTT. As protein: CASRPSSGELFF.

This clonotype was recorded many times. This chain connects TRBV18 to TRBJ2-4; 10 bases fit TRBD1. This CDR3 contains 14 residues. J was trimmed by 7 bases and V by 5 bases; bases with no gene match: 5. CDR1 and CDR2 from the germline V gene are KGHSH and LQKENI. The CDR3 sequence: CASSTGQGKNIQYF. The CDR3 DNA is TGTGCCAGCTCAACGGGACAGGGGAAGAACATTCAGTACTTC.

This clonotype showed up just a few times. V is TRBV7-2 and J is TRBJ2-7; D remains unclear. CDR3 length: 14 residues. The V and J ends lost 0 bases and 2 bases respectively, with 8 bases between them. CDR1 SGHTA and CDR2 FQGNSA come from the germline V gene. The CDR3 is CASSLAHGPYEQYF. CDR3 coding DNA: TGTGCCAGCAGCTTAGCACACGGGCCCTACGAGCAGTACTTC.

The chain employs TRBV23-1 and TRBJ1-4, with D uncertain. TRBV23-1 is an ORF for which the function is uncertain. V dropped 2 bases and J dropped 0 bases, with 16 bases sitting between them. The length of the CDR3 is 18 residues. This CDR3 reads CASSQRQEDVATNEKLFF. The CDR3 DNA follows: TGCGCCAGCAGTCAAAGGCAGGAGGACGTTGCAACTAATGAAAAACTGTTTTTT.

This rearrangement joins TRBV5-1 to TRBJ2-7; D perhaps matches TRBD1 (6 bases). CDR1 is SGHRS and CDR2 is YFSETQ in the germline V gene. The CDR3 is 14 amino acids. V lost 7 bases and J lost 2, with 16 bases in between. The CDR3 DNA reads as TGCGCCAGCTCCAAACAGGGAGAGCCCTACGAGCAGTACTTC. This codes for CASSKQGEPYEQYF.

This clonotype was detected ten times or more. The V call is TRBV6-5, the J call TRBJ1-6; TRBD1 agrees at 8 bases. Germline values: CDR1 MNHEY, CDR2 SVGAGI. The CDR3 runs 19 residues. Trimming took 2 bases from V and 6 from J; bases not matched to a gene: 15. CDR3 nucleotide sequence: TGTGCCAGCAGTTACGCTATTAGGACAGGGTGGGGGGGTAATTCACCCCTCCACTTT. It codes for CASSYAIRTGWGGNSPLHF.

The chain employs TRBV20-1 and TRBJ1-2; perhaps TRBD1 as D (5 bases). V lost 6 bases and J lost 4, with 21 bases in between. The CDR3 contains 15 residues. Looked up from germline, CDR1 is DFQATT and CDR2 is SNEGSKA (reference sequence). The chain's CDR3 is CSANCPSGGCYGYTF. CDR3 DNA sequence: TGCAGTGCCAACTGCCCATCTGGGGGGTGCTATGGCTACACCTTC.

The chain links TRBV20-1 to TRBJ2-5; no definite D call. This CDR3 region has 13 residues. Germline CDR1 DFQATT, CDR2 SNEGSKA (reference sequence). Trimming shortened V by 3 bases and J by 5 bases, and 13 bases separated the two germline ends. The CDR3 region is CSASDWLGETQYF. CDR3 sequence (DNA): TGCAGTGCTAGTGACTGGCTCGGGGAGACCCAGTACTTC.

This clonotype came up many times. The rearrangement joins TRBV30 to TRBJ2-3, with TRBD2 as a possible D gene (5 bases). V was pared by 3 bases and J by 1 base, with 8 bases between. Germline V gene data show CDR1 as GTSNPN and CDR2 as SVGIG (reference sequence). CDR3 size: 13 residues. This CDR3 reads CAWRLAGTDTQYF. The CDR3 nucleotides read TGTGCCTGGAGGCTAGCTGGCACAGATACGCAGTATTTT.

J is TRBJ1-5 and V is TRBV24-1; D may be TRBD1 (5 bases). This CDR3 has 15 amino acids. Trimming removed 2 bases at V and 4 bases at J, with 11 bases between. CDR1 KGHDR and CDR2 SFDVKD come from the germline V gene. The CDR3 coding sequence is TGTGCCACCAGTGATTCCCCAGGGAAGAATCAGCCCCAGCATTTT. It is translated as CATSDSPGKNQPQHF.

The chain is built from TRBV7-2 and TRBJ2-7; 9 bases are shared with TRBD1. The CDR3 has 13 amino acids. J lost 1 base, V lost 8 bases, and 3 bases had no gene match. From germline, CDR1 is SGHTA and CDR2 FQGNSA. CDR3 protein: CASGTGRSYEQYF. The CDR3 region has the DNA TGTGCCAGCGGGACAGGGCGATCCTACGAGCAGTACTTC.

This chain connects TRBV6-2 or TRBV6-3 to TRBJ2-5; D is unclear. The V end lost 0 bases, the J end lost 4 bases, and 9 bases lay between the germline ends. This CDR3 has 14 amino acids. Germline CDR1 reads MNHEY; CDR2 reads SVGEGT. CDR3 DNA: TGTGCCAGCAGTTACTCGCCAGGACCAGAGACCCAGTACTTC. It codes for CASSYSPGPETQYF.

This chain joins TRBV5-6 and TRBJ1-4; D uncertain. V was trimmed by 2 bases and J by 0 bases, leaving 14 bases between them. This CDR3 contains 17 residues. Germline assignment: CDR1 SGHDT and CDR2 YYEEEE. CDR3 protein: CASSFLIDTSTNEKLFF. Here the CDR3 DNA reads TGTGCCAGCAGCTTTCTCATTGACACCTCAACTAATGAAAAACTGTTTTTT.

This chain links TRBV19 with TRBJ2-7; no firm D call. The CDR3 is 13 amino acids. V shed 1 base and J shed 3 bases, with 7 bases lying between them. CDR1 is LNHDA, CDR2 SQIVND, per germline (reference sequence). For the CDR3, the DNA is TGTGCCAGTAGTATAGCGCGGCGCTACGAGCAGTACTTC. Protein sequence: CASSIARRYEQYF.